These 9 T cell receptor beta chains were all obtained from the same sample, sequenced in a study of graft-versus-host responses after intestinal transplantation. No antigen is known for these receptors. The repertoire was sequenced with immunoSEQ multiplex PCR; TCRdb's copy has only in-frame clones and lacks some. The sample lists 50,000 to 75,000 clones, almost 95% occurring once. Sequencing used unstimulated CD4+ T cells sorted from spleen or lymph node cells, obtained before transplant. The source is a human donor who was the organ donor for an intestinal transplant.

CDR3: CASSVRTSGGTNEQFF. The CDR3, as DNA: TGCGCCAGCAGCGTTCGGACTAGCGGAGGGACCAATGAGCAGTTCTTC. The chain is built from TRBV5-1 and TRBJ2-1; 10 nucleotides match TRBD2. CDR1 and CDR2 (germline): SGHRS, YFSETQ. This CDR3 has 16 amino acids. After removal of 4 bases from V and 6 bases from J, the junction contained 10 bases not matched to a gene.

The chain carries TRBV19 and TRBJ1-1; no clear D. Germline values: CDR1 LNHDA, CDR2 SQIVND (reference sequence). The germline V and J ends were trimmed by 1 base and 1 base, with 19 bases remaining between them. The CDR3 runs 18 residues. Here the CDR3 reads CASSIVSPPSFPNTEAFF. CDR3 DNA sequence: TGTGCCAGTAGTATAGTAAGCCCTCCATCGTTCCCGAACACTGAAGCTTTCTTT. The full variable domain, rest sourced from reference TRBV19 and TRBJ1-1, is DGGITQSPKYLFRKEGQNVTLSCEQNLNHDAMYWYRQDPGQGLRLIYYSQIVNDFQKGDIAEGYSVSREKKESFPLTVTSAQKNPTAFYLCASSIVSPPSFPNTEAFFGQGTRLTVV.

This rearrangement joins TRBV5-4 to TRBJ1-2; weak D call: TRBD1 (6 bases). Trimming stripped 5 bases from V and 4 bases from J, with 12 bases between. CDR1 SGHNT and CDR2 YYREEE come from the germline V gene (reference sequence). The length of the CDR3 is 13 residues. CDR3 sequence (DNA): TGTGCCAGCAGGGTAGGGGGGGGCTATGGCTACACCTTC. Protein: CASRVGGGYGYTF. Drawing the rest from reference TRBV5-4 and TRBJ1-2, the complete variable domain is ETGVTQSPTHLIKTRGQQVTLRCSSQSGHNTVSWYQQALGQGPQFIFQYYREEENGRGNFPPRFSGLQFPNYSSELNVNALELDDSALYLCASRVGGGYGYTFGSGTRLTVV.

The chain carries TRBV10-3 and TRBJ1-2; 8 bases fit TRBD1. This CDR3 is 14 amino acids long. Germline trimming cut 2 bases from V and 4 bases from J; bases unmatched to any gene: 3. Germline V gives CDR1 ENHRY, CDR2 SYGVKD. For the CDR3, the DNA is TGTGCCATCAGTGAGGGACAGGGCTTCTATGGCTACACCTTC. Translation gives CAISEGQGFYGYTF.

This chain connects TRBV5-1 to TRBJ2-1, with TRBD2 matching 13 bases. Losses at the gene ends were 0 bases for V and 14 bases for J; bases not matched to a gene: 5. CDR3 length: 14 residues. The germline CDR1 and CDR2 sequences are SGHRS and YFSETQ. The CDR3 nucleotides are TGCGCCAGCAGCTTGGCGTTTGGACTAGCGGGAGAGTTCTTC. It specifies CASSLAFGLAGEFF.

This chain connects TRBV5-1 to TRBJ2-7; no definite D call. The V and J ends lost 2 bases and 3 bases respectively, with 9 bases between them. This CDR3 has 13 residues. CDR1 is SGHRS and CDR2 is YFSETQ in the germline V gene. CDR3 residues: CASSFGQYYEQYF. The CDR3 nucleotides read TGCGCCAGCAGCTTCGGGCAGTACTACGAGCAGTACTTC.

The rearrangement uses TRBV12-5 and TRBJ2-1, with 10 bases aligning to TRBD2. Germline V gene sequence: CDR1 LGHNT, CDR2 FRNRAP. Trimming cost V 4 bases and J 7 bases; bases outside gene matches: 7. The CDR3 is 15 amino acids. Written as DNA, the CDR3 is TGTGCTAGTGGTTCACCGAGCGGGGGGGCTAATGAGCAGTTCTTC. Its protein product is CASGSPSGGANEQFF.

The chain is built from TRBV18 and TRBJ2-3; TRBD2 matches at 11 bases. Germline V gene lookup returns CDR1 KGHSH and CDR2 LQKENI. This CDR3 has 16 residues. Trimming at V came to 2 bases and at J to 4 bases, leaving 5 bases not matched to a gene. CDR3 nucleotides: TGTGCCAGCTCACCATATAGCGGGGGGGCGGCAGATACGCAGTATTTT. This codes for CASSPYSGGAADTQYF.

The chain joins TRBV5-1 to TRBJ2-1; TRBD2 agrees at 10 bases. V was pared by 3 bases and J by 4 bases, with 4 bases of the junction left unmatched. The length of the CDR3 is 15 residues. CDR1 SGHRS and CDR2 YFSETQ come from the germline V gene. This CDR3 reads CASSWLAGVYNEQFF. DNA of the CDR3: TGCGCCAGCAGCTGGCTAGCGGGGGTATACAATGAGCAGTTCTTC.